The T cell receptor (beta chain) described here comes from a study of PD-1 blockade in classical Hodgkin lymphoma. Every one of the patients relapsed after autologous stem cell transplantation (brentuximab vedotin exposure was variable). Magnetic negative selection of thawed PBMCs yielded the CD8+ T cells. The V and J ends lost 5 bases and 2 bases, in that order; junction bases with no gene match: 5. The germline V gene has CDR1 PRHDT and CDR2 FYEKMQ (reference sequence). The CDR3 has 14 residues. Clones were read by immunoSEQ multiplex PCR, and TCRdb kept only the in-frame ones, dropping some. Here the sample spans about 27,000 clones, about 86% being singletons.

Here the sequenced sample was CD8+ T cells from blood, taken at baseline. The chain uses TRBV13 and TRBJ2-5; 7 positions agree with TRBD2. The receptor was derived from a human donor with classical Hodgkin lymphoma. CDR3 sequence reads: CASSPEGLQETQYF. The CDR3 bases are TGTGCCAGCAGCCCAGAGGGACTACAAGAGACCCAGTACTTC.